This T cell receptor beta chain was recorded in a study of T-cell memory formation after mild COVID-19. Across the study: TCR clusters showed largely donor specificity.

Regarding the study as a whole: Contracting CD4+ clones lay largely in CM and EM, with CD8+ ones residing in EMRA.

This clonotype was observed a few times. The antigen remains unidentified. TCRdb ran MiXCR on the 5' RACE reads and lists one entry per CDR3 protein. The sample consists of a few hundred thousand distinct CDR3 sequences, 20% to 25% of them appearing once. V was shortened by 7 bases and J by 3 bases, with 19 bases between the two germline ends. Germline assignment: CDR1 SGHRS and CDR2 YFSETQ. The length of the CDR3 is 16 residues. The TCR was taken from an adult woman who had mild COVID-19 (a few samples of this study predate the infection). Cell type and time point are not known. The sequencing sample was made of PBMCs or a T cell subset sorted from them (not recorded which). The gene calls are TRBV5-1 and TRBJ1-4; unclear D gene. In nucleotides, the CDR3 is TGCGCCAGCCAGCTTGGGCTACGTGAGTCTAATGAAAAACTGTTTTTT. Protein sequence: CASQLGLRESNEKLFF. The full variable domain, rest sourced from reference TRBV5-1 and TRBJ1-4, is KAGVTQTPRYLIKTRGQQVTLSCSPISGHRSVSWYQQTPGQGLQFLFEYFSETQRNKGNFPGRFSGRQFSNSRSEMNVSTLELGDSALYLCASQLGLRESNEKLFFGSGTQLSVL.